The 14 T cell receptor beta chains below were found in one sample sequenced in a study of glioma-infiltrating T cells. Amplification of TCR alpha and beta CDR3 regions from RNA used iRepertoire nested multiplex PCR. TCRdb called the multiplex PCR reads again in MiXCR, with one record for every CDR3 protein. The sample has more than 9,500 distinct CDR3 sequences; more than 25% are singletons. The sequenced sample was glioma tissue, nonneoplastic brain tissue, or PBMCs (not recorded which). All receptors derive from a human donor with low-grade glioma or glioblastoma, undergoing nonglioma brain surgery, or in good health (not recorded which).

This chain connects TRBV4-1 to TRBJ1-1, with D perhaps matching TRBD1 (5 bases). CDR3 length equals 15 residues. The germline V and J ends were trimmed by 1 base and 5 bases, with 14 bases remaining between them. Germline V gene sequence: CDR1 MGHRA, CDR2 YSYEKL. The CDR3: CASSQAPGSFTEAFF. CDR3 in DNA: TGCGCCAGCAGCCAAGCGCCAGGGTCTTTTACTGAAGCTTTCTTT.

This clonotype showed up many times. The J gene is TRBJ2-5, the V gene TRBV28; D perhaps matches TRBD2 (5 bases). Germline assignment: CDR1 MDHEN and CDR2 SYDVKM. V lost 5 bases and J 9 bases, leaving 10 bases between the germline ends. The CDR3 consists of 11 residues. The CDR3 region is CASSPGLPQYF. The CDR3 region has the DNA TGTGCCAGCAGTCCCGGACTTCCCCAGTACTTC.

This clonotype is classed as medium-sized. The gene calls are TRBV20-1 and TRBJ1-3; D not certain. The CDR3 sequence is 11 residues long. Germline V gene sequence: CDR1 DFQATT, CDR2 SNEGSKA (reference sequence). The V end was cut by 4 bases, the J end by 2 bases, with 3 bases between. The DNA for the CDR3 is TGCAGTGCTACCACTGGAAACACCATATATTTT. Residues: CSATTGNTIYF.

On this clonotype: This may stem from a read error, because a much larger clone lies one nucleotide away. This CDR3 reads CASSMRTGGYNEQFF. CDR3 sequence (DNA): TGTGCCAGCAGTATGCGGACAGGAGGCTACAATGAGCAGTTCTTC. The genes are TRBV6-6 and TRBJ2-1; 7 positions match TRBD1. Germline V gene data show CDR1 as MNHNY and CDR2 as SVGAGI (reference sequence). V shed 5 bases and J 3 bases; nucleotides not matched to a gene: 7. The CDR3 contains 15 residues.

Turning to this clonotype: This could be a read error, since a much larger clone is one nucleotide away. The chain couples TRBV28 to TRBJ2-1; 8 bases line up with TRBD2. Germline V CDR1 and CDR2: MDHEN, SYDVKM. The J segment lost 9 bases and the V segment lost 6 bases, leaving 10 bases of the junction unmatched. This CDR3 contains 14 residues. CDR3: CASRPRSGRGEQFF. For the CDR3, the DNA is TGTGCCAGCAGGCCGAGGAGCGGGAGAGGTGAGCAGTTCTTC.

In this sample, this clonotype turned up a few times. The CDR3 spells CSVKMTYNEQFF. The CDR3 region has the DNA TGCAGCGTTAAGATGACCTACAATGAGCAGTTCTTC. The V call is TRBV29-1, the J call TRBJ2-1, with no clear D. In germline, CDR1 is SQVTM, CDR2 ANQGSEA. The CDR3 has 12 residues. V was pared by 5 bases and J by 2 bases, with 7 bases between.

This chain connects TRBV7-9 to TRBJ2-3; TRBD1 agrees at 9 bases. This CDR3 spans 14 amino acids. Germline V gives CDR1 SEHNR, CDR2 FQNEAQ (reference sequence). The V and J ends lost 5 bases and 7 bases, in that order; junction bases with no gene match: 7. CDR3 nucleotide sequence: TGTGCCAGCAGCCTGGGACAGGGAATGTATACGCAGTATTTT. It encodes CASSLGQGMYTQYF.

V gene TRBV19 combines with J gene TRBJ1-5; the D is unclear. The germline V and J ends were trimmed by 5 bases and 4 bases, with 15 bases remaining between them. The CDR3 covers 15 residues. CDR1 is LNHDA, CDR2 SQIVND, per germline (reference sequence). CDR3 coding DNA: TGTGCCAGTAGTTCTCCGGCCCGTGGGAATCAGCCCCAGCATTTT. It codes for CASSSPARGNQPQHF.

In regard to this clonotype: Just one base apart from a much larger clone, this may be a read error. The chain has TRBV6-4 and TRBJ2-3; tentative D call: TRBD2 (6 bases). Looked up from germline, CDR1 is MRHNA and CDR2 is SNTAGT. There are 14 residues in the CDR3. The V end lost 3 bases, the J end lost 5 bases, and 12 bases lay between the germline ends. This CDR3 reads CASSEGGSQDTQYF. CDR3 nucleotide sequence: TGTGCCAGCAGTGAGGGGGGTTCACAAGATACGCAGTATTTT.

The V call is TRBV7-3, the J call TRBJ1-2; a weak D match, TRBD1 (5 bases). The CDR3 contains 13 residues. Trimming removed 6 bases at V and 5 bases at J, with 13 bases between. The germline gives CDR1 SGHTA, CDR2 FQGTGA. The CDR3 protein is CASSIQQGYGYTF. The DNA of the CDR3 is TGTGCCAGCAGTATACAGCAGGGATATGGCTACACCTTC.

J is TRBJ2-3 and V is TRBV9; D uncertain. The length of the CDR3 is 14 residues. Germline CDR1 reads SGDLS; CDR2 reads YYNGEE. The V end was cut by 3 bases, the J end by 6 bases, with 14 bases between. CDR3 sequence reads: CASSGKGRADTQYF. The CDR3 DNA sequence: TGTGCCAGCAGCGGTAAAGGACGGGCGGATACGCAGTATTTT.

The chain joins TRBV5-5 to TRBJ2-1, with D possibly TRBD2 on 7 matching bases. Trimming left V 3 bases short and J 7 bases short, with 23 bases between. The CDR3 has 17 residues. CDR1 is SGHKS, CDR2 YYEKEE, per germline (reference sequence). The CDR3 reads CASSSYRDYHGSNEQFF. The CDR3 nucleotides are TGTGCCAGCAGCTCCTACAGGGACTATCACGGTAGTAATGAGCAGTTCTTC. The full variable domain, its missing parts supplied by reference TRBV5-5 and TRBJ2-1, is DAGVTQSPTHLIKTRGQQVTLRCSPISGHKSVSWYQQVLGQGPQFIFQYYEKEERGRGNFPDRFSARQFPNYSSELNVNALLLGDSALYLCASSSYRDYHGSNEQFFGPGTRLTVL.

About this clonotype: Given a much more abundant clone one base away, this may be a read error. V gene TRBV20-1 combines with J gene TRBJ2-1; D is perhaps TRBD2 (5 bases). This CDR3 is 12 amino acids long. Germline V gene data show CDR1 as DFQATT and CDR2 as SNEGSKA (reference sequence). V was clipped by 3 bases and J by 10 bases, with 13 bases between them. This chain's CDR3 is CSARVWGEEQFF. DNA of the CDR3: TGCAGTGCTAGGGTATGGGGAGAAGAGCAGTTCTTC.

In this sample, this clonotype turned up once. This could be a read error, since a much larger clone is one nucleotide away. The chain is built from TRBV7-6 and TRBJ1-1; D ambiguous. There are 13 residues in the CDR3. The V gene's germline CDR1 is SGHVS and CDR2 FNYEAQ. Trimming left V 5 bases short and J 1 base short, with 8 bases between. CDR3 DNA sequence: TGTGCCAGCAGCCTTAGAAAGAACACTGAAGCTTTCTTT. Translated, it gives CASSLRKNTEAFF.